A single T cell receptor (beta chain) is shown here with its context. The CDR3 covers 17 residues. Trimming took 0 bases from V and 5 from J; bases not matched to a gene: 9. Germline-derived CDR1 and CDR2 are LGHNA and YSLEER. The data are from a study of PD-1 blockade in mismatch repair-deficient tumors. Across the whole study: All were previously treated, progressing patients with around 12 mismatch repair-deficient cancer types.

Mismatch repair deficiency was confirmed in all patients, by PCR or immunohistochemistry. This table comes from immunoSEQ multiplex PCR, and its TCRdb copy is limited to in-frame clones, with some not included. The sample consists of tens of thousands of clones, about 78% of them appearing once. The TCR comes from an adult with mismatch repair-deficient cancer. The sequences come from peripheral blood, collected 2 weeks after starting pembrolizumab. V is TRBV4-3 and J is TRBJ2-5, with 10 bases that match TRBD2. CDR3 bases: TGCGCCAGCAGCCAAGATTGGCTAGCGGGAGTAGGGGAGACCCAGTACTTC. Encoded protein: CASSQDWLAGVGETQYF.